The clone carrying this TCR beta chain was observed many times. Its specificity is unknown. Regarding time point: sample taken at primary tumor resection. 72 TRACERx patients with early, untreated non-small cell lung cancer donated samples. The data derive from a study of spatial heterogeneity in lung cancer. The overall study: Fewer alpha-chain than beta-chain sequences were consistently detected.

TCRdb called the 5' RACE reads again in MiXCR, with one record for every CDR3 protein. The sample lists some 96,000 distinct CDR3 sequences, around 4.8% seen once, with 20% to 25% in the top ten. The study, taken as a whole, reports: Expanded alpha and beta TCR counts within tumors tracked tumor mutation counts. Ubiquitous and regional expanded TCR counts correlated with ubiquitous and regional nonsynonymous mutations, respectively.

The source of this sequence is a male donor with early-stage non-small cell lung cancer. Sequencing used lung tumor tissue, obtained at surgery.

The CDR3 nucleotides are TGTGCCAGCAGGAGGGTACTATCCGCCTCTGGGGCCAACGTCCTGACTTTC. This encodes CASRRVLSASGANVLTF. This rearrangement joins TRBV5-6 to TRBJ2-6; TRBD2 is a possible D gene (5 bases). With 5 bases removed from V and 0 bases from J, the gap between germline ends came to 15 bases. The germline CDR1 and CDR2 sequences are SGHDT and YYEEEE. The CDR3 totals 17 residues.